These T cell receptor beta chains were read from a single sample in a study of graft-versus-host responses after intestinal transplantation. Their cognate antigens are unknown. Sequencing used immunoSEQ multiplex PCR; TCRdb keeps in-frame clones, though not all of them. The sample records 90,000 or so clones, approximately 78% being singletons. The material sequenced was unstimulated CD4+ T cells sorted from spleen or lymph node cells, taken before intestinal transplant. The source is a human donor who received an intestinal transplant. Both conserved end residues are part of each CDR3. D genes are given only for firm matches. Not all rows give a size; the values are once, few, many and, for expanded clones, a class.

J	D	size	V	CDR3	DNA
TRBJ2-7	TRBD1	-	TRBV27	CASRKTLGTATYEQYF	TGTGCCAGCAGGAAAACCCTCGGGACAGCCACCTACGAGCAGTACTTC
TRBJ1-2	TRBD1	-	TRBV13	CASRDRGGGYGYTF	TGTGCCAGCAGAGACAGGGGGGGTGGCTATGGCTACACCTTC
TRBJ2-7	-	-	TRBV27	CASSLSWTIYEQYF	TGTGCCAGCAGTTTGAGCTGGACTATCTACGAGCAGTACTTC
TRBJ2-5	TRBD1	-	TRBV2	CASLRDRGRGETQYF	TGTGCCAGCCTAAGGGACAGGGGGCGAGGAGAGACCCAGTACTTC
TRBJ1-3	-	-	TRBV7-6	CASSASGTGNTIYF	TGTGCCAGCAGCGCCTCAGGGACTGGAAACACCATATATTTT
TRBJ1-1	TRBD1	-	TRBV7-2	CASSYQDRGTEAFF	TGTGCCAGCAGCTACCAGGACAGGGGCACTGAAGCTTTCTTT
TRBJ2-7	TRBD1	few	TRBV28	CASSSGQGAEQYF	TGTGCCAGCAGTTCCGGACAGGGAGCCGAGCAGTACTTC
TRBJ2-2	-	-	TRBV30	CAWSVGQNGELFF	TGTGCCTGGAGTGTGGGACAAAACGGGGAGCTGTTTTTT
TRBJ2-7	TRBD1	-	TRBV5-1	CASSPGGQGLVQYF	TGCGCCAGCAGCCCGGGGGGACAGGGTCTCGTGCAGTACTTC
TRBJ2-3	-	-	TRBV6-1	CASSPEHTDTQYF	TGTGCCAGCAGTCCTGAGCACACAGATACGCAGTATTTT
TRBJ1-2	-	-	TRBV5-4	CASSLTAGAGYGYTF	TGTGCCAGCAGCTTGACGGCAGGGGCGGGCTATGGCTACACCTTC
TRBJ1-1	-	-	TRBV5-8	CASTGLKTEAFF	TGTGCCAGTACAGGGCTGAAGACTGAAGCTTTCTTT
TRBJ1-4	-	-	TRBV4-2	CASSQDYSGPEKLFF	TGTGCCAGCAGCCAAGATTATTCAGGCCCCGAAAAACTGTTTTTT
TRBJ2-1	-	few	TRBV5-1	CASSFSSNNEQFF	TGCGCCAGCAGCTTCTCTAGCAACAATGAGCAGTTCTTC
TRBJ2-7	TRBD1	-	TRBV28	CASGFMDRGQNEQYF	TGTGCCAGCGGGTTTATGGACAGGGGGCAAAACGAGCAGTACTTC
TRBJ1-6	-	-	TRBV6-4	CASKGTGSGSPLHF	TGTGCCAGCAAGGGAACGGGATCTGGGTCACCCCTCCACTTT
TRBJ2-3	TRBD2	-	TRBV27	CASSLFPPLAGGADTQYF	TGTGCCAGCAGTTTATTTCCCCCTCTAGCGGGAGGGGCAGATACGCAGTATTTT
TRBJ2-5	-	few	TRBV7-2	CASSLATGETQYF	TGTGCCAGCAGCTTAGCCACGGGGGAGACCCAGTACTTC
TRBJ2-1	-	-	TRBV5-6	CASSLPLGPIYNEQFF	TGTGCCAGCAGCTTGCCTCTAGGCCCTATCTACAATGAGCAGTTCTTC
TRBJ2-3	-	-	TRBV5-1	CASSLATGWNTDTQYF	TGCGCCAGCAGCTTGGCTACAGGGTGGAACACAGATACGCAGTATTTT
TRBJ2-7	TRBD1	-	TRBV18	CASSPWDRGSDEQYF	TGTGCCAGCTCACCCTGGGACAGGGGCTCGGACGAGCAGTACTTC
TRBJ2-7	-	once	TRBV28	CASSLPTGFGQYF	TGTGCCAGCAGTCTCCCGACTGGGTTCGGGCAGTACTTC
TRBJ1-1	-	-	TRBV7-2	CASSLVGRGWTEAFF	TGTGCCAGCAGCTTAGTAGGCAGGGGTTGGACTGAAGCTTTCTTT
TRBJ2-7	-	-	TRBV20-1	CSLGVTYEQYF	TGCAGTCTCGGGGTTACCTACGAGCAGTACTTC
TRBJ2-7	-	-	TRBV11-2	CASSLDGTYEQYF	TGTGCCAGCAGCTTAGATGGCACCTACGAGCAGTACTTC
TRBJ2-7	TRBD2	-	TRBV28	CASSPGTSGLYEQYF	TGTGCCAGCAGTCCCGGGACTAGCGGCCTCTACGAGCAGTACTTC
TRBJ2-5	TRBD2	-	TRBV5-6	CASSLWGGTQETQYF	TGTGCCAGCAGCTTGTGGGGGGGGACTCAAGAGACCCAGTACTTC
TRBJ2-7	TRBD1	-	TRBV28	CASRPDRGPVGEQYF	TGTGCCAGCCGCCCCGACAGGGGACCTGTAGGCGAGCAGTACTTC
TRBJ2-3	TRBD2	-	TRBV5-1	CASSWGLAGITDTQYF	TGCGCCAGCAGCTGGGGACTAGCGGGGATCACAGATACGCAGTATTTT
TRBJ2-7	-	-	TRBV19	CASSRGLSYEQYF	TGTGCCAGTAGTCGGGGACTCAGCTACGAGCAGTACTTC
TRBJ2-7	-	few	TRBV6-6	CASSHGQGNEQYF	TGTGCCAGCAGCCACGGCCAGGGGAACGAGCAGTACTTC
TRBJ2-3	-	-	TRBV27	CASMAQGGTDTQYF	TGTGCCAGCATGGCACAGGGAGGGACAGATACGCAGTATTTT
TRBJ1-4	-	-	TRBV7-7	CASSPGVREKLFF	TGTGCCAGCAGCCCCGGGGTACGTGAAAAACTGTTTTTT
TRBJ2-3	-	-	TRBV20-1	CSATGTDTQYF	TGCAGTGCAACTGGCACAGATACGCAGTATTTT
TRBJ1-5	TRBD1	once	TRBV18	CASSPTGGGSSNQPQHF	TGTGCCAGCTCACCGACAGGAGGGGGCTCTAGCAATCAGCCCCAGCATTTT
TRBJ1-4	-	-	TRBV6-1	CASGEGVVRKLFF	TGTGCCAGCGGTGAAGGTGTGGTGCGTAAACTGTTTTTT
TRBJ2-3	TRBD1	-	TRBV5-1	CASSMGQGIDTQYF	TGCGCCAGCAGCATGGGACAGGGCATAGATACGCAGTATTTT
TRBJ1-3	-	-	TRBV11-3	CASSLGTGDVRTIYF	TGTGCCAGCAGCTTAGGCACGGGGGATGTCCGCACCATATATTTT
TRBJ1-1	-	few	TRBV4-1	CASSQEVTGPYEAFF	TGCGCCAGCAGCCAAGAGGTCACAGGGCCCTATGAAGCTTTCTTT
TRBJ2-2	TRBD2	once	TRBV5-5	CASSSLAGGATGELFF	TGTGCCAGCAGCTCCTTAGCGGGGGGGGCCACCGGGGAGCTGTTTTTT
TRBJ2-3	TRBD1	-	TRBV28	CASSLDRGTDTQYF	TGTGCCAGCAGTTTGGACAGGGGGACAGATACGCAGTATTTT
TRBJ2-7	TRBD2	-	TRBV28	CASSLSGGRSYYEQYF	TGTGCCAGCAGTTTATCCGGCGGGAGGTCTTATTACGAGCAGTACTTC
TRBJ2-1	TRBD2	-	TRBV7-2	CSSGLAGVYEQFF	TGTTCCTCGGGGCTAGCGGGAGTCTATGAGCAGTTCTTC
TRBJ2-7	TRBD1	few	TRBV5-6	CASRGQGKAYEQYF	TGTGCCAGCAGGGGACAGGGGAAGGCTTACGAGCAGTACTTC
TRBJ2-1	TRBD1	-	TRBV7-9	CASSLQTGGGPYNEQFF	TGTGCCAGCAGCTTACAGACAGGGGGCGGGCCCTACAATGAGCAGTTCTTC
TRBJ2-7	-	-	TRBV7-3	CATPCKGGIAYEQYF	TGTGCCACCCCATGCAAGGGGGGGATTGCCTACGAGCAGTACTTC
TRBJ2-7	-	once	TRBV4-1	CASSQDSRSYEQYF	TGCGCCAGCAGCCAAGATTCCCGCTCCTACGAGCAGTACTTC
TRBJ1-3	-	-	TRBV28	CASSARTGLRNTIYF	TGTGCCAGCAGTGCTAGGACCGGACTAAGAAACACCATATATTTT
TRBJ2-7	-	-	TRBV5-1	CASSADMTYEQYF	TGCGCCAGCAGCGCGGACATGACCTACGAGCAGTACTTC
TRBJ2-1	TRBD2	-	TRBV4-2	CASSLWTSSYEQFF	TGTGCCAGCAGCCTATGGACTAGTTCGTATGAGCAGTTCTTC
TRBJ2-3	-	-	TRBV2	CASSEARVFTDTQYF	TGTGCCAGCAGTGAAGCCCGCGTGTTCACAGATACGCAGTATTTT
TRBJ2-7	TRBD1	-	TRBV15	CATSRERQGSYEQYF	TGTGCCACCAGCAGGGAAAGACAGGGGTCCTACGAGCAGTACTTC
TRBJ2-3	TRBD2	few	TRBV27	CASSLNVGGSTDTQYF	TGTGCCAGCAGTTTAAATGTCGGGGGGAGCACAGATACGCAGTATTTT
TRBJ2-7	-	-	TRBV6-1	CASRTAELSYEQYF	TGTGCCAGCAGAACCGCGGAACTCTCCTACGAGCAGTACTTC
TRBJ1-1	TRBD1	few	TRBV5-6	CASSVGTGTEAFF	TGTGCCAGCAGCGTAGGGACAGGGACAGAAGCTTTCTTT